Below are 9 T cell receptor beta chains sequenced from a single sample in a study of blood T cells in healthy people across ages. Together with a sample-barcoded 5' primer, a J-beta primer mix was included in a second PCR lasting about 6 to 11 cycles. TCRdb independently ran MiXCR on the 5' RACE reads; one entry per CDR3 protein. The table has around 1,600,000 distinct CDR3 sequences, roughly 43% seen once. Sample: blood. These receptors were collected from a woman aged 18-30 years in good health.

The rearrangement joins TRBV20-1 to TRBJ2-5; 7 nucleotides match TRBD2. V gave up 0 bases and J gave up 4 bases; unmatched junction bases: 8. Germline CDR1 reads DFQATT; CDR2 reads SNEGSKA (reference sequence). This CDR3 is 15 amino acids long. CDR3 in amino acids: CSAREGGSSRETQYF. The DNA for the CDR3 is TGCAGTGCTAGAGAGGGCGGGAGTAGCAGAGAGACCCAGTACTTC.

This clonotype has just one count. The chain carries TRBV27 and TRBJ1-6; 8 bases align to TRBD1. This CDR3 contains 14 residues. Germline lookup yields CDR1 MNHEY and CDR2 SMNVEV (reference sequence). Trimming at V came to 6 bases and at J to 8 bases, leaving 6 bases not matched to a gene. This CDR3 reads CASSGGQEDSPLHF. As DNA, the CDR3 is TGTGCCAGCAGCGGGGGACAGGAGGATTCACCCCTCCACTTT.

This chain connects TRBV28 to TRBJ2-7; weak D call: TRBD2 (5 bases). V was clipped by 4 bases and J by 1 base, with 8 bases between them. Germline V CDR1 and CDR2: MDHEN, SYDVKM. This CDR3 has 13 amino acids. This CDR3 is CASSSRESYEQYF. The CDR3 nucleotides read TGTGCCAGCAGTTCGAGGGAATCCTACGAGCAGTACTTC.

For the CDR3, the DNA is TGTGCCAGCAGCTTAGGTACCGCCTTCACAGATACGCAGTATTTT. Translating gives CASSLGTAFTDTQYF. The rearrangement joins TRBV7-2 to TRBJ2-3; D remains unclear. V lost 1 base and J 2 bases, leaving 10 bases between the germline ends. Germline-derived CDR1 and CDR2 are SGHTA and FQGNSA. The CDR3 is 15 residues long.

On this clonotype: An end of the junction does not agree with germline; a read error may underlie this. The genes are TRBV9 and TRBJ2-1; D tentatively fits TRBD1 or TRBD2 (5 bases each). The CDR3 runs 15 residues. Germline loops: CDR1 SGDLS, CDR2 YYNGEE. CDR3 region: CARSVDGTSYNEQFF. In DNA form, the CDR3 reads TGTGCCAGAAGCGTAGATGGGACCTCCTACAATGAGCAGTTCTTC.

This rearrangement joins TRBV3-1 to TRBJ1-2, with 7 bases lining up with TRBD1. V gave up 4 bases and J gave up 5 bases; unmatched junction bases: 16. The CDR3 sequence is 17 residues long. The germline gives CDR1 LGHDT, CDR2 YNNKEL (reference sequence). Written as DNA, the CDR3 is TGTGCCAGCAGCCGCCGACAACCTAAGACAGGGACTTATGGCTACACCTTC. Residues: CASSRRQPKTGTYGYTF.

The chain is built from TRBV10-3 and TRBJ2-3; either TRBD1 or TRBD2 may fit D (5 bases each). V was trimmed by 7 bases and J by 0 bases, leaving 14 bases between them. Germline CDR1 and CDR2: ENHRY and SYGVKD. The CDR3 is 15 residues long. The CDR3 loop reads CAIKEVGRSTDTQYF. CDR3 DNA: TGTGCCATCAAGGAGGTGGGACGGAGCACAGATACGCAGTATTTT.

The chain is built from TRBV19 and TRBJ1-2; 10 nucleotides match TRBD1. The CDR3 contains 15 residues. V lost 5 bases, J lost 4 bases, and 7 bases stayed unmatched. Germline CDR1 is LNHDA and CDR2 is SQIVND (reference sequence). As DNA, the CDR3 is TGTGCCAGTAGTTGGGGACAGGGGAGTCCCTATGGCTACACCTTC. This sequence encodes CASSWGQGSPYGYTF.

This chain links TRBV5-1 with TRBJ1-3, with no clear D. The ends were cut back, 0 bases at V and 4 bases at J, with 8 bases in the middle. Germline V CDR1 and CDR2: SGHRS, YFSETQ. CDR3 length: 14 residues. CDR3 DNA sequence: TGCGCCAGCAGCTTGGGACGAAGAGGAAACACCATATATTTT. Its translation: CASSLGRRGNTIYF.